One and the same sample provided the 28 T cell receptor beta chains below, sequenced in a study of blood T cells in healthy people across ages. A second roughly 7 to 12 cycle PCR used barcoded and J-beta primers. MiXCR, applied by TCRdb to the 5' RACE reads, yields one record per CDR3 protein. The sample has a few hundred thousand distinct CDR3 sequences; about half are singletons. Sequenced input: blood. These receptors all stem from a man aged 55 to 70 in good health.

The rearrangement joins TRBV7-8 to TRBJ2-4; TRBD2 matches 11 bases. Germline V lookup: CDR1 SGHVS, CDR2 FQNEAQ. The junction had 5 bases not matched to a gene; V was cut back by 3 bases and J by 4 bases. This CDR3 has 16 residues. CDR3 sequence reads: CASSFQTSGVKNIQYF. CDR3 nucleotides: TGTGCCAGCAGCTTCCAGACTAGCGGGGTGAAAAACATTCAGTACTTC. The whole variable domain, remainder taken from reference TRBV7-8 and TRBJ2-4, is GAGVSQSPRYKVAKRGQDVALRCDPISGHVSLFWYQQALGQGPEFLTYFQNEAQLDKSGLPSDRFFAERPEGSVSTLKIQRTQQEDSAVYLCASSFQTSGVKNIQYFGAGTRLSVL.

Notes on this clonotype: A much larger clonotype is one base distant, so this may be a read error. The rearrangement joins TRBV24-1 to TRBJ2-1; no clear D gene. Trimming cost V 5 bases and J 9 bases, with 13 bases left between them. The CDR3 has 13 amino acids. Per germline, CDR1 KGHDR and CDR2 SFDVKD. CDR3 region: CATSGSRSGEQFF. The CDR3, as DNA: TGTGCCACCAGTGGGTCCAGGTCCGGTGAGCAGTTCTTC.

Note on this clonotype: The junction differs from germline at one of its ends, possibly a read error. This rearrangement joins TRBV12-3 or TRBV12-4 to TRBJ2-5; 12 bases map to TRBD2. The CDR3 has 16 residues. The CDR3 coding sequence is TGTGCCGGCAGCCAAGGACTAGCGGGACCCCAAGAGACCCAGTACTTC. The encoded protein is CAGSQGLAGPQETQYF.

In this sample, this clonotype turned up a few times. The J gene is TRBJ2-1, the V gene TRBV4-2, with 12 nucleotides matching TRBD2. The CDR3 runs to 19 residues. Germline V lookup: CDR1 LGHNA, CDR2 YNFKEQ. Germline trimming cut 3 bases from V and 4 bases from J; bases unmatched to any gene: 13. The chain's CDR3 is CASSHPASGGAQSYNEQFF. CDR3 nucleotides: TGTGCCAGCAGCCACCCCGCTAGCGGGGGGGCCCAAAGTTACAATGAGCAGTTCTTC.

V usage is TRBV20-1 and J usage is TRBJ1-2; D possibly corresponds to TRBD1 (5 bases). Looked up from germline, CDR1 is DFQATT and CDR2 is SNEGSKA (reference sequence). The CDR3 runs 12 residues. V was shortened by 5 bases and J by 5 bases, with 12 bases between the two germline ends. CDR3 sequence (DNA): TGCAGTGCTCTAAGGGGAGGGTATGGCTACACCTTC. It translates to CSALRGGYGYTF.

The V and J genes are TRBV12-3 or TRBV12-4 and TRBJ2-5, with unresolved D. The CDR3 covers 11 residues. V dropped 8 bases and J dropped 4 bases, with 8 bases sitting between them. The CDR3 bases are TGTGCCAGCGGCCAGAGAGAGACCCAGTACTTC. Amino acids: CASGQRETQYF.

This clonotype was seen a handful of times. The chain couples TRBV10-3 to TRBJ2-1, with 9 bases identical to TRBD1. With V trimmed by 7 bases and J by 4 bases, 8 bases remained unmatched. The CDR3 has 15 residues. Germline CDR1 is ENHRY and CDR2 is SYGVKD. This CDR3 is CAITSGTGLYNEQFF. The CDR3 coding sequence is TGTGCCATCACCTCCGGGACAGGGCTTTACAATGAGCAGTTCTTC.

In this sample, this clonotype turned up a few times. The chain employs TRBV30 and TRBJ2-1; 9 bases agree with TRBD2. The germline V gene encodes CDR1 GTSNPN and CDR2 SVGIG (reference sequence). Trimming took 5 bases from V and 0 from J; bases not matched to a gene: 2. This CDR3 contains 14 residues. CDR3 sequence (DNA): TGTGCCTGGGAACTAGCGGGCTCCTACAATGAGCAGTTCTTC. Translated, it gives CAWELAGSYNEQFF.

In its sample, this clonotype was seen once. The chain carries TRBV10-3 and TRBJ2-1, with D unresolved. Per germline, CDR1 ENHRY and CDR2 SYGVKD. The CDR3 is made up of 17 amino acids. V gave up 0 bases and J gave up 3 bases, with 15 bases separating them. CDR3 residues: CAISESATLKGYNEQFF. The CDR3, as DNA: TGTGCCATCAGTGAGTCGGCTACACTTAAGGGCTACAATGAGCAGTTCTTC.

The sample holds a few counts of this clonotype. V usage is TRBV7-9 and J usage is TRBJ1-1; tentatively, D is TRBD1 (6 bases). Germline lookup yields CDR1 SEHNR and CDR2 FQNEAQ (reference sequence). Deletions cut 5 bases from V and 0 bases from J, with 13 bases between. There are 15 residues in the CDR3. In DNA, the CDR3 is TGTGCCAGCAGCGAAGAGGGGGGGTTGAACACTGAAGCTTTCTTT. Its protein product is CASSEEGGLNTEAFF.

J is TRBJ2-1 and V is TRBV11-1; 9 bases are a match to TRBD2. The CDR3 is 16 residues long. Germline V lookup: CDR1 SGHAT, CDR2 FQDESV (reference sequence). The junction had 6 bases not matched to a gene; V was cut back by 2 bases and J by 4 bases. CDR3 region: CASSLNGAGGYNEQFF. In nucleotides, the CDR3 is TGTGCCAGCAGCTTAAATGGCGCGGGAGGGTACAATGAGCAGTTCTTC.

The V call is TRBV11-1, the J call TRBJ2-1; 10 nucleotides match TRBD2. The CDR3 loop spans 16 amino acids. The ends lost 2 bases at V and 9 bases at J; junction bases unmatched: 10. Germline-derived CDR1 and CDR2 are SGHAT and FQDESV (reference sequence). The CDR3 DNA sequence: TGTGCCAGCAGCTTACAGTCTAGCGGGAGATTAGGTGAGCAGTTCTTC. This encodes CASSLQSSGRLGEQFF. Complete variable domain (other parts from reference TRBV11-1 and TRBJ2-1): EAEVAQSPRYKITEKSQAVAFWCDPISGHATLYWYRQILGQGPELLVQFQDESVVDDSQLPKDRFSAERLKGVDSTLKIQPAELGDSAMYLCASSLQSSGRLGEQFFGPGTRLTVL.

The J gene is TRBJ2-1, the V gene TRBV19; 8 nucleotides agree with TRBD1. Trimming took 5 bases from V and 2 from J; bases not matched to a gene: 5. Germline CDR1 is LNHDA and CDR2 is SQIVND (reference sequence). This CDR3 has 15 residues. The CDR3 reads CASSPPTGAYNEQFF. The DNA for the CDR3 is TGTGCCAGTAGTCCTCCGACAGGGGCCTACAATGAGCAGTTCTTC.

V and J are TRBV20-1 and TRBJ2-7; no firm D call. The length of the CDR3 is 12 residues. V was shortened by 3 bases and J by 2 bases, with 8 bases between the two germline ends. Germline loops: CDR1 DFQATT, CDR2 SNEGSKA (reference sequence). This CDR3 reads CSASSRPYEQYF. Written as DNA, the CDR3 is TGCAGTGCTAGTTCCAGGCCCTACGAGCAGTACTTC.

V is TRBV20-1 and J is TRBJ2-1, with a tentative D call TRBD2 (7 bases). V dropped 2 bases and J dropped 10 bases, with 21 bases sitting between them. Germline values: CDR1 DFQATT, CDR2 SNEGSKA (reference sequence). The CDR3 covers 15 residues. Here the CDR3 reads CSARKGGPGAKEQFF. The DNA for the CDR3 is TGCAGTGCTAGAAAGGGGGGGCCAGGGGCGAAAGAGCAGTTCTTC.

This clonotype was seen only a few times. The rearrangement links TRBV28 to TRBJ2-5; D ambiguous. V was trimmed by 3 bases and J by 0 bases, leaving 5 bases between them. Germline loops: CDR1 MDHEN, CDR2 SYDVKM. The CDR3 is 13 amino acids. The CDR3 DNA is TGTGCCAGCAGTTTCTACGACCAAGAGACCCAGTACTTC. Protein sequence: CASSFYDQETQYF.

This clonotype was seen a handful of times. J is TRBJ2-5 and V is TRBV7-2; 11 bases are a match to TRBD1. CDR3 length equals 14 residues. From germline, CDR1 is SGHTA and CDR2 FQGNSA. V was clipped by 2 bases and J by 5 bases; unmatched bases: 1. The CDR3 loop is CASSLWDRGETQYF. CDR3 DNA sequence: TGTGCCAGCAGCTTATGGGACAGGGGGGAGACCCAGTACTTC.

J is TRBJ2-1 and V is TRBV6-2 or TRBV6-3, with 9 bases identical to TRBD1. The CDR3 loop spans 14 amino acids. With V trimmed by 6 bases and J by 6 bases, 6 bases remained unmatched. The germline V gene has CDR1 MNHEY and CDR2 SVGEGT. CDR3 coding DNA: TGTGCCAGCAGGGAGACAGGGGGTGGCAATGAGCAGTTCTTC. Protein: CASRETGGGNEQFF.

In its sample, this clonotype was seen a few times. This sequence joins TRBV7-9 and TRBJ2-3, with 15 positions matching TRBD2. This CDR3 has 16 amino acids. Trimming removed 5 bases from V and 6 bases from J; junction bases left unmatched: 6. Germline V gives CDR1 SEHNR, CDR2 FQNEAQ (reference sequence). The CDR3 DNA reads TGTGCCAGCAGCCCGGGACTAGCGGGGGGCCTGGATACGCAGTATTTT. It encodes CASSPGLAGGLDTQYF.

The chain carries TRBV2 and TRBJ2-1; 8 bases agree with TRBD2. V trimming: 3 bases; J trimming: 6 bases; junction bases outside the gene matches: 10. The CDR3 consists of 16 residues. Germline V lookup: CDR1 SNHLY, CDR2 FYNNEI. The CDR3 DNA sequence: TGTGCCAGCAGTGAGCAAGCGGGAGTTAGTAGCAATGAGCAGTTCTTC. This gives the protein CASSEQAGVSSNEQFF.

This CDR3 is CSVGTSSYNEQFF. CDR3 sequence (DNA): TGCAGCGTGGGGACTAGCTCCTACAATGAGCAGTTCTTC. The gene calls are TRBV29-1 and TRBJ2-1, with 8 bases lining up with TRBD2. This CDR3 has 13 residues. Germline-derived CDR1 and CDR2 are SQVTM and ANQGSEA. J lost 0 bases, V lost 6 bases, and 1 base had no gene match.

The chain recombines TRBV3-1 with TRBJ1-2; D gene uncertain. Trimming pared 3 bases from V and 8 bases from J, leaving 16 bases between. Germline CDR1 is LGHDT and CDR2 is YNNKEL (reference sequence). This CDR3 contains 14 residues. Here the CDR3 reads CASSHRDGTEGYTF. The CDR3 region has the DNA TGTGCCAGCAGCCACCGCGACGGCACAGAGGGCTACACCTTC.

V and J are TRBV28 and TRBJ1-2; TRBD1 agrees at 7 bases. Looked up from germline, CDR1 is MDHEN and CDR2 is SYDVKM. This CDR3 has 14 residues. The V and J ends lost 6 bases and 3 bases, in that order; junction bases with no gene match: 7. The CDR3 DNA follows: TGTGCCAGCAGGGCAACAGGGGAGCACTATGGCTACACCTTC. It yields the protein CASRATGEHYGYTF.

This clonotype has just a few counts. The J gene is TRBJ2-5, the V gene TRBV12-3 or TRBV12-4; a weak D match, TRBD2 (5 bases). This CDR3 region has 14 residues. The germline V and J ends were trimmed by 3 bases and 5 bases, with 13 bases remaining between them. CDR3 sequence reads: CASSLSARGETQYF. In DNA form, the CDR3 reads TGTGCCAGCAGTTTGTCGGCCCGCGGGGAGACCCAGTACTTC.

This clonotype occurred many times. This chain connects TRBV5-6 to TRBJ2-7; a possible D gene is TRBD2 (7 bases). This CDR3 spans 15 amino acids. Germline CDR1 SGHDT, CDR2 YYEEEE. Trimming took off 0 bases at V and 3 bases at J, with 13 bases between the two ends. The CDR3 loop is CASSLGGGAHYEQYF. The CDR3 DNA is TGTGCCAGCAGCTTGGGAGGGGGGGCCCACTACGAGCAGTACTTC.

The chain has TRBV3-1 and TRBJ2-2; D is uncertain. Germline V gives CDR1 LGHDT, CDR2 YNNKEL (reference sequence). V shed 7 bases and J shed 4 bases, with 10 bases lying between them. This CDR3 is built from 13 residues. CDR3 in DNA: TGTGCCAGCAAGAAGACACCCACCGGGGAGCTGTTTTTT. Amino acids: CASKKTPTGELFF.

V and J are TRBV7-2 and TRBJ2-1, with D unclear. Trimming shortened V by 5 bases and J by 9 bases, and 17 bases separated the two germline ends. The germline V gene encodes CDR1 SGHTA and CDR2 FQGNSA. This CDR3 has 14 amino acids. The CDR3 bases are TGTGCCAGCAGCCAACGGGCCCAGACGTTTGAGCAGTTCTTC. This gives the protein CASSQRAQTFEQFF.

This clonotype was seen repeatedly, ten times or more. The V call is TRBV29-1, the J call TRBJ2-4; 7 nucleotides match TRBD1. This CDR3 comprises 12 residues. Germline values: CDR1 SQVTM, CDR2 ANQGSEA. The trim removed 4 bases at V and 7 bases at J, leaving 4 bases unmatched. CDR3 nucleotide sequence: TGCAGCGTTGCGGGACAGTCGAACATTCAGTACTTC. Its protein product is CSVAGQSNIQYF. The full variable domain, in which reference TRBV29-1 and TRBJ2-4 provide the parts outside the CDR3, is SAVISQKPSRDICQRGTSLTIQCQVDSQVTMMFWYRQQPGQSLTLIATANQGSEATYESGFVIDKFPISRPNLTFSTLTVSNMSPEDSSIYLCSVAGQSNIQYFGAGTRLSVL.